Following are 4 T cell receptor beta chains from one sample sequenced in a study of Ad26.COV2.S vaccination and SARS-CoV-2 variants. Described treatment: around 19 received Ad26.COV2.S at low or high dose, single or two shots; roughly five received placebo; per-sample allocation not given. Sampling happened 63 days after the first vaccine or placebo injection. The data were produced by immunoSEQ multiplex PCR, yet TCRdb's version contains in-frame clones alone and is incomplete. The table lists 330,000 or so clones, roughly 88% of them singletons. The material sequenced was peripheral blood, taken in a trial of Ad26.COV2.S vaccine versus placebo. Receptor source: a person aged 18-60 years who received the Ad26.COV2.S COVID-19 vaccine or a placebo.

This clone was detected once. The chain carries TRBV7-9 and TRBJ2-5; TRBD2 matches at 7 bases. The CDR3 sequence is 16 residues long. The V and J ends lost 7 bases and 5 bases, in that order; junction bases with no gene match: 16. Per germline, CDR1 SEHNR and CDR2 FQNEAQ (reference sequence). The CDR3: CASTSRRDYTGETQYF. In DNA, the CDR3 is TGTGCCAGCACGTCAAGGCGGGACTACACCGGGGAGACCCAGTACTTC.

The CDR3 coding sequence is TGTGCCAGCAGCCTTGGACTAAGCGGGGGGACAGATACGCAGTATTTT. Encoded protein: CASSLGLSGGTDTQYF. The chain links TRBV3-1 (or the pseudogene TRBV3-2) to TRBJ2-3, with 9 nucleotides matching TRBD2. CDR1 and CDR2 from the germline V gene are LGHDT and YNNKEL (reference sequence). This CDR3 comprises 16 residues. The V gene end was trimmed by 4 bases and the J gene end by 3 bases; junction bases not matched to a gene: 8.

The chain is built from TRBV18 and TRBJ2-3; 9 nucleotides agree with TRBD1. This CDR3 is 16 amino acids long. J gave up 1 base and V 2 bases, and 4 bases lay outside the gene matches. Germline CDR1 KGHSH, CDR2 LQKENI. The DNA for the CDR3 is TGTGCCAGCTCACCAGGGACAGGGTATCGCACAGATACGCAGTATTTT. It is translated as CASSPGTGYRTDTQYF.

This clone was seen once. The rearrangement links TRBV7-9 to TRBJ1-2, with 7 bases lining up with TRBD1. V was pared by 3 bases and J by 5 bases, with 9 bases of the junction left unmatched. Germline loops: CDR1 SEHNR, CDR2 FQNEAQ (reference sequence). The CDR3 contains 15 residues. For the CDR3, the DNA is TGTGCCAGCAGCTTTGAAACAGGGGCCCTATATGGCTACACCTTC. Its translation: CASSFETGALYGYTF.